The 5 T cell receptor beta chains in this list originate from one sample, sequenced in a study of blood T cells in healthy people across ages. The second PCR ran roughly 7 to 11 cycles with a sample-barcoded 5' primer and J-beta primers. TCRdb reprocessed the 5' RACE reads via MiXCR and lists one record per CDR3 protein. The sample lists 800,000 to 950,000 distinct CDR3 sequences, approximately 49% seen once, with 10% to 15% in the top ten. The sample was blood. These receptors were taken from a man aged 25 to 40 in good health.

The chain recombines TRBV7-2 with TRBJ1-1; D unresolved. V was clipped by 5 bases and J by 8 bases, with 12 bases between them. Germline loops: CDR1 SGHTA, CDR2 FQGNSA. There are 12 residues in the CDR3. The CDR3 region has the DNA TGTGCCAGCAGCCCCGAATATCGGGAAGCTTTCTTT. This codes for CASSPEYREAFF.

This clonotype came up once. The CDR3 reads CASTKGENFIYEQYF. The CDR3 nucleotides are TGTGCCAGCACCAAAGGGGAGAATTTCATCTACGAGCAGTACTTC. The J gene is TRBJ2-7, the V gene TRBV21-1; whether TRBD2, the table's D call, matches the DNA was not checked. TRBV21-1 is recorded as a pseudogene. CDR3 length: 15 amino acids.

This sequence joins TRBV3-1 and TRBJ2-7; D perhaps matches TRBD2 (6 bases). V dropped 3 bases and J dropped 0 bases, with 15 bases sitting between them. CDR1 and CDR2 (germline): LGHDT, YNNKEL (reference sequence). The CDR3 is 16 amino acids. The CDR3 here is CASSQGRRVTSYEQYF. Here the CDR3 DNA reads TGTGCCAGCAGCCAGGGTCGGAGGGTTACCTCCTACGAGCAGTACTTC.

The chain joins TRBV11-3 to TRBJ2-1; D tentatively reads TRBD1 or TRBD2 (5 bases each). From germline, CDR1 is SGHNT and CDR2 YENEEA. V was shortened by 2 bases and J by 7 bases, with 9 bases between the two germline ends. The CDR3 sequence is 13 residues long. The CDR3 here is CASSLPWGNEQFF. DNA of the CDR3: TGTGCCAGCAGCTTACCATGGGGGAATGAGCAGTTCTTC.

Of note for this clonotype: A junction end diverges from the germline sequence, so it may reflect a read error. The chain has TRBV7-2 and TRBJ2-3, with a possible D match to TRBD2 (5 bases). Germline values: CDR1 SGHTA, CDR2 FQGNSA. CDR3 length equals 15 residues. CDR3 residues: CASSPDYLSTDAQYF. The CDR3, as DNA: TGTGCCAGCAGCCCCGACTACCTAAGCACAGATGCGCAGTATTTT. Full variable domain (missing parts from reference TRBV7-2 and TRBJ2-3): GAGVSQSPSNKVTEKGKDVELRCDPISGHTALYWYRQSLGQGLEFLIYFQGNSAPDKSGLPSDRFSAERTGGSVSTLTIQRTQQEDSAVYLCASSPDYLSTDAQYFGPGTRLTVL.